The 16 T cell receptor beta chains in this list originate from one sample, sequenced in a study of neoadjuvant anti-PD-1 for oral cavity cancer. Using immunoSEQ multiplex PCR, the repertoire was profiled, and TCRdb retains in-frame clones only, with some absent. The table lists about 14,000 clones, roughly 67% of them singletons, with approximately 2% in the top ten. The source was PBMCs, collected before nivolumab (anti-PD-1) treatment. The receptors originated from a person aged 35-79 years with oral cavity squamous cell carcinoma.

Here the CDR3 reads CASSLKRTDTQYF. The CDR3, as DNA: TGTGCCAGCAGTTTAAAACGCACAGATACGCAGTATTTT. The chain is built from TRBV27 and TRBJ2-3, with no clear D. The CDR3 covers 13 residues. Germline CDR1 MNHEY, CDR2 SMNVEV (reference sequence). The V gene lost 2 bases and the J gene lost 1 base, with 4 bases spanning the gap.

This chain joins TRBV5-1 and TRBJ1-3; D possibly corresponds to TRBD1 (6 bases). The germline V gene encodes CDR1 SGHRS and CDR2 YFSETQ. V shed 2 bases and J shed 0 bases, with 9 bases lying between them. CDR3 length: 15 residues. The DNA for the CDR3 is TGCGCCAGCAGCTTCGACAGGAACTCTGGAAACACCATATATTTT. Translating it yields CASSFDRNSGNTIYF.

Only a few counts were recorded for this clone. Here the CDR3 reads CASSQDLRSANYGYTF. In nucleotides, the CDR3 is TGCGCCAGCAGCCAAGATCTCAGATCGGCTAACTATGGCTACACCTTC. The chain links TRBV4-1 to TRBJ1-2; no clear D gene. V shed 0 bases and J shed 0 bases, with 11 bases lying between them. This CDR3 contains 16 residues. Germline-derived CDR1 and CDR2 are MGHRA and YSYEKL.

The chain has TRBV4-1 and TRBJ1-1, with a tentative D call TRBD1 (6 bases). The germline gives CDR1 MGHRA, CDR2 YSYEKL. Trimming removed 0 bases from V and 4 bases from J, with 12 bases in between. The CDR3 spans 15 residues. Here the CDR3 reads CASSQDAGEGTEAFF. In DNA form, the CDR3 reads TGCGCCAGCAGCCAAGATGCAGGGGAGGGCACTGAAGCTTTCTTT.

J is TRBJ2-7 and V is TRBV5-1; tentatively, D is TRBD1 (6 bases). Germline V lookup: CDR1 SGHRS, CDR2 YFSETQ. This CDR3 comprises 15 residues. V lost 0 bases and J lost 5, with 15 bases in between. CDR3 residues: CASSLAVQGTDEQYF. The DNA for the CDR3 is TGCGCCAGCAGCTTGGCCGTACAGGGTACGGACGAGCAGTACTTC. Full variable domain (outside the CDR3, taken from reference TRBV5-1 and TRBJ2-7): KAGVTQTPRYLIKTRGQQVTLSCSPISGHRSVSWYQQTPGQGLQFLFEYFSETQRNKGNFPGRFSGRQFSNSRSEMNVSTLELGDSALYLCASSLAVQGTDEQYFGPGTRLTVT.

The CDR3 bases are TGTGCCAGCAGTGCAACAGGGCGAACTGGAAACACCATATATTTT. The encoded protein is CASSATGRTGNTIYF. The chain links TRBV6-1 to TRBJ1-3; a weak D match, TRBD1 (6 bases). This CDR3 spans 15 amino acids. V was cut by 4 bases and J by 2 bases, with 12 bases left in between. Germline V CDR1 and CDR2: MNHNS, SASEGT.

The rearrangement links TRBV5-1 to TRBJ1-3; D may be TRBD1 (6 bases). This CDR3 contains 18 residues. CDR1 SGHRS and CDR2 YFSETQ come from the germline V gene. V lost 0 bases to trimming and J lost 0 bases, with 16 bases between them. This CDR3 is CASSLVSRDTTSGNTIYF. In nucleotides, the CDR3 is TGCGCCAGCAGCTTGGTAAGCCGGGACACCACCTCTGGAAACACCATATATTTT.

The genes are TRBV6-5 and TRBJ1-1; tentatively, D is TRBD1 (5 bases). The germline CDR1 and CDR2 sequences are MNHEY and SVGAGI. This CDR3 is 14 amino acids long. V was trimmed by 5 bases and J by 1 base, leaving 11 bases between them. CDR3 region: CASSTGGENTEAFF. The CDR3 region has the DNA TGTGCCAGCAGTACCGGAGGGGAGAACACTGAAGCTTTCTTT.

CDR3: CASSFSGTKTPMNTEAFF. The CDR3 region has the DNA TGTGCCAGCAGTTTTTCGGGGACCAAAACCCCAATGAACACTGAAGCTTTCTTT. The chain carries TRBV27 and TRBJ1-1; weak D call: TRBD1 (5 bases). This CDR3 is 18 amino acids long. The V gene's germline CDR1 is MNHEY and CDR2 SMNVEV (reference sequence). The V and J ends lost 3 bases and 0 bases respectively, with 20 bases between them.

The CDR3 protein is CAISTAMNTEAFF. The CDR3 coding sequence is TGTGCCATCAGTACAGCAATGAACACTGAAGCTTTCTTT. J is TRBJ1-1 and V is TRBV10-3; D uncertain. The CDR3 covers 13 residues. V was shortened by 5 bases and J by 0 bases, with 7 bases between the two germline ends. CDR1 is ENHRY, CDR2 SYGVKD, per germline.

The V and J genes are TRBV7-9 and TRBJ1-2, with D tentatively TRBD1 (5 bases). Germline values: CDR1 SEHNR, CDR2 FQNEAQ (reference sequence). The CDR3 has 13 amino acids. Between the trimmed V and J ends, which lost 4 bases and 8 bases, there was a span of 14 bases. The CDR3 reads CASSSQGRGGYTF. The DNA for the CDR3 is TGTGCCAGCAGCTCTCAGGGAAGGGGCGGCTACACCTTC. The full variable domain, rest sourced from reference TRBV7-9 and TRBJ1-2, is DTGVSQNPRHKITKRGQNVTFRCDPISEHNRLYWYRQTLGQGPEFLTYFQNEAQLEKSRLLSDRFSAERPKGSFSTLEIQRTEQGDSAMYLCASSSQGRGGYTFGSGTRLTVV.

The rearrangement joins TRBV2 to TRBJ1-5; D remains ambiguous. Trimming stripped 4 bases from V and 10 bases from J, with 17 bases between. CDR3 size: 14 residues. Germline V lookup: CDR1 SNHLY, CDR2 FYNNEI. The CDR3, as DNA: TGTGCCAGCAGTGTAAGGCAGGTGGTGGAACCCCAGCATTTT. Translating it yields CASSVRQVVEPQHF.

The chain is built from TRBV2 and TRBJ2-6, with 7 bases that match TRBD2. V shed 7 bases and J 4 bases; nucleotides not matched to a gene: 10. CDR1 and CDR2 (germline): SNHLY, FYNNEI. This CDR3 is 16 amino acids long. The DNA of the CDR3 is TGTGCCAGCACTGAGCGGGGCTTTGGAGGGGCCAACGTCCTGACTTTC. Translating gives CASTERGFGGANVLTF.

The chain links TRBV7-8 to TRBJ2-6, with D perhaps matching TRBD2 (6 bases). Germline loops: CDR1 SGHVS, CDR2 FQNEAQ. The ends were cut back, 1 base at V and 0 bases at J, with 13 bases in the middle. This CDR3 spans 18 amino acids. This CDR3 is CASSLGGAVLSGANVLTF. The CDR3, as DNA: TGTGCCAGCAGCTTAGGCGGGGCGGTGCTCTCTGGGGCCAACGTCCTGACTTTC. Looking up the rest from reference TRBV7-8 and TRBJ2-6 gives the full variable domain: GAGVSQSPRYKVAKRGQDVALRCDPISGHVSLFWYQQALGQGPEFLTYFQNEAQLDKSGLPSDRFFAERPEGSVSTLKIQRTQQEDSAVYLCASSLGGAVLSGANVLTFGAGSRLTVL.

J is TRBJ1-1 and V is TRBV5-1, with D unresolved. V lost 0 bases and J lost 2, with 8 bases in between. Germline CDR1 and CDR2: SGHRS and YFSETQ. The CDR3 totals 14 residues. DNA of the CDR3: TGCGCCAGCAGCTTGGCCAACCTAAACACTGAAGCTTTCTTT. Translation gives CASSLANLNTEAFF.

This clone has just a few counts. V usage is TRBV6-4 and J usage is TRBJ2-6, with D unresolved. V lost 2 bases and J lost 0, with 2 bases in between. The CDR3 contains 14 residues. Germline-derived CDR1 and CDR2 are MRHNA and SNTAGT. DNA for the CDR3: TGTGCCAGCAGTGACAACTCTGGGGCCAACGTCCTGACTTTC. This gives the protein CASSDNSGANVLTF.